The rows below give T cell receptor beta chains drawn from one sample of a study of blood T cell repertoires in COVID-19. TCRdb's copy holds only in-frame clones and misses some; the assay was immunoSEQ multiplex PCR. The table has about 120,000 clones, approximately 83% seen once. Sequenced: peripheral blood. These receptors originate from an elderly woman with acute or convalescent COVID-19. The CDR3 runs from the conserved cysteine through the conserved F or W. The order of the fields is CDR3 DNA, CDR3 protein, V gene, clone size, D gene, J gene. D genes are given only for firm matches. Some rows mark clone size as missing; the rest say once, few, many or name a class of expanded clone.

DNA: TGTGCCAGCAGCCAACAGGGGAACAATCAGCCCCAGCATTTT
CDR3: CASSQQGNNQPQHF
V: TRBV6-5
size: .
D: TRBD1
J: TRBJ1-5

DNA: TGTGCCAGCTCCCCCAGGGAGGACAATCAGCCCCAGCATTTT
CDR3: CASSPREDNQPQHF
V: TRBV6-5
size: .
D: .
J: TRBJ1-5

DNA: TGTGCCAGCTACGGTCGTGGTGGGCAGGGGGCCTACGAGCAGTACTTC
CDR3: CASYGRGGQGAYEQYF
V: TRBV27
size: once
D: TRBD1
J: TRBJ2-7

DNA: TGTGCCAGCAGCTTGAGGGGCGACTCTGAAGCTTTCTTT
CDR3: CASSLRGDSEAFF
V: TRBV5-4
size: once
D: .
J: TRBJ1-1

DNA: TGTGCCAGCACCCCCCCCGCGGAAAGAGAGACCCAGTACTTC
CDR3: CASTPPAERETQYF
V: TRBV2
size: once
D: .
J: TRBJ2-5

DNA: TGTGCCAGCAGCTTGCGGAGTTCGGGGGTCACTGAAGCTTTCTTT
CDR3: CASSLRSSGVTEAFF
V: TRBV7-9
size: .
D: .
J: TRBJ1-1

DNA: TGCGCCAGCAGCTTGGCTCGGGAGACCCAGTACTTC
CDR3: CASSLARETQYF
V: TRBV5-1
size: .
D: .
J: TRBJ2-5

DNA: TGTGCCAGCAGTTTATCGCAGGGGGCGTCCACTGAAGCTTTCTTT
CDR3: CASSLSQGASTEAFF
V: TRBV27
size: .
D: TRBD1
J: TRBJ1-1

DNA: TGTGCCAGTAGTATAGCAGGGGCAATGTACTATGGCTACACCTTC
CDR3: CASSIAGAMYYGYTF
V: TRBV19
size: once
D: .
J: TRBJ1-2

DNA: TGTGCCAGTCAGCCCCGTTTCTGGGGCGACTCAACCTTCTACACCTTC
CDR3: CASQPRFWGDSTFYTF
V: TRBV27
size: once
D: .
J: TRBJ1-2

DNA: TGCGCCAGCAGCTCTGGGGGCACTGAAAAACTGTTTTTT
CDR3: CASSSGGTEKLFF
V: TRBV5-1
size: .
D: .
J: TRBJ1-4

DNA: TGTGCCAGCAGCTTAGCAGGGCAGGGGAAGCGTTCACCCCTCCACTTT
CDR3: CASSLAGQGKRSPLHF
V: TRBV7-6
size: .
D: .
J: TRBJ1-6

DNA: TGTGCCAGCAGGGAGACAAGGGGTGCACCCCTCCACTTT
CDR3: CASRETRGAPLHF
V: TRBV6-5
size: .
D: .
J: TRBJ1-6

DNA: TGTGCCAGCAGCCAAGATCTGGTCGGCAGGCCCCGATTCTTC
CDR3: CASSQDLVGRPRFF
V: TRBV4-2
size: .
D: .
J: TRBJ2-1

DNA: TGTGCCAGCAGCGCAAACAGGGAGGGGGAGCTGTTTTTT
CDR3: CASSANREGELFF
V: TRBV9
size: once
D: .
J: TRBJ2-2

DNA: TGTGCCAGCAGCTCAAGACAGACTCTTGGTCAGCCCCAGCATTTT
CDR3: CASSSRQTLGQPQHF
V: TRBV7-8
size: .
D: .
J: TRBJ1-5

DNA: TGTGCCAGCAGTTACTTCGGGGTCGGAGGTCAGCCCCAGCATTTT
CDR3: CASSYFGVGGQPQHF
V: TRBV6-2/TRBV6-3
size: .
D: .
J: TRBJ1-5

DNA: TGTGCCAGCCAATCAGGCAATCAGCCCCAGCATTTT
CDR3: CASQSGNQPQHF
V: TRBV28
size: few
D: .
J: TRBJ1-5

DNA: TGTGCCAGCAGCCCACGGCGGGGGGAGTCCTATGGCTACACCTTC
CDR3: CASSPRRGESYGYTF
V: TRBV9
size: .
D: .
J: TRBJ1-2

DNA: TGCGCCAGCAGCCCGGCGGCGGACGAGCAGTACTTC
CDR3: CASSPAADEQYF
V: TRBV5-1
size: .
D: .
J: TRBJ2-7

DNA: TGTGCCAGCAGCACCGGACAGGGCCGCACAGATACGCAGTATTTT
CDR3: CASSTGQGRTDTQYF
V: TRBV7-2
size: .
D: TRBD1
J: TRBJ2-3

DNA: TGTGCCAGCAGTCCTTGGACAGGGCGAGGGACCGGGGAGCTGTTTTTT
CDR3: CASSPWTGRGTGELFF
V: TRBV28
size: .
D: TRBD1
J: TRBJ2-2

DNA: TGTGCCAGCAGCGTAGTTGGGGGACTGAGCACTGAAGCTTTCTTT
CDR3: CASSVVGGLSTEAFF
V: TRBV9
size: .
D: .
J: TRBJ1-1

DNA: TGTGCCAGCAGTGGGGAGGGAGGGATGACTGAAGCTTTCTTT
CDR3: CASSGEGGMTEAFF
V: TRBV2
size: .
D: .
J: TRBJ1-1

DNA: TGTGCCAGCAGCCCTACAGGGAAATCTGGAAACACCATATATTTT
CDR3: CASSPTGKSGNTIYF
V: TRBV4-2
size: .
D: .
J: TRBJ1-3